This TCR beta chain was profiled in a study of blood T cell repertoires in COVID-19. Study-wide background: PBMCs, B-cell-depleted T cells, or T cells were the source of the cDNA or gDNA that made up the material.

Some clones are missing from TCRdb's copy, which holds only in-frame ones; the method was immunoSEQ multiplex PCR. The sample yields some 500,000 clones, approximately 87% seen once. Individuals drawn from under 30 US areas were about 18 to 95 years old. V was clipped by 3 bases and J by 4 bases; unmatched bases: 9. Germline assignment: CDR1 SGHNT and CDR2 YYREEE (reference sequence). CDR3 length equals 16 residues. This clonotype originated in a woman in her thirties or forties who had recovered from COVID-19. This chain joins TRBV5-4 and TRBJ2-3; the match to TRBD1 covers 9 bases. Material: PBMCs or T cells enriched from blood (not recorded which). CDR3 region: CASSSLGQGSADTQYF. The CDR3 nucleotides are TGTGCCAGCAGCTCCTTGGGACAGGGTAGCGCAGATACGCAGTATTTT.